A single sample is the source of the 6 T cell receptor beta chains below, sequenced in a study of T cell responses to AZD1222 COVID-19 vaccine (dated by TCRdb to the early 2020s). The protocol used for the library was the immunoSEQ multiplex PCR assay. TCRdb stores this immuneACCESS table with in-frame sequences only. Part of the clones is absent; in the studies checked, under half of the shortfall reflects unresolved V genes, and no reason is known for the rest. The sample contains approximately 170,000 clones, around nine tenths of them found a single time. The ten top clones hold around 1% of the sample. The meaning of the sample's time point label: about 28 days (+/-7) after the second vaccine dose. This specimen consisted of peripheral blood, obtained 28 days after the second AZD1222 dose. The source is an adult who received the AZD1222 COVID-19 vaccine.

This clone has only a few counts. The V gene is TRBV29-1, the J gene TRBJ2-6; D ambiguous. V dropped 5 bases and J dropped 0 bases, with 8 bases sitting between them. Germline V gives CDR1 SQVTM, CDR2 ANQGSEA. This CDR3 is built from 14 residues. The CDR3: CSVTDGSGANVLTF. CDR3 in DNA: TGCAGCGTTACTGACGGCTCTGGGGCCAACGTCCTGACTTTC.

This clone was counted once. The rearrangement joins TRBV4-2 to TRBJ2-5; 10 bases map to TRBD2. The V segment lost 0 bases and the J segment 1 base; nucleotides outside the gene matches: 5. The CDR3 sequence is 17 residues long. Germline loops: CDR1 LGHNA, CDR2 YNFKEQ. CDR3 in amino acids: CASSQDRAGGLQETQYF. The CDR3 nucleotides are TGTGCCAGCAGCCAAGATCGAGCGGGGGGGCTCCAAGAGACCCAGTACTTC.

The CDR3 bases are TGTGCCAGCAGTGAGGGCTCTGGAAACACCATATATTTT. This gives the protein CASSEGSGNTIYF. This chain links TRBV6-1 with TRBJ1-3; D remains ambiguous. CDR3 size: 13 residues. V was trimmed by 3 bases and J by 0 bases, leaving 3 bases between them. Germline CDR1 MNHNS, CDR2 SASEGT.

The chain carries TRBV23-1 and TRBJ1-1; 8 bases map to TRBD1. TRBV23-1 is sorted into the ORF group, with uncertain function. The CDR3 is 15 residues long. V trimming: 4 bases; J trimming: 0 bases; junction bases outside the gene matches: 4. Here the CDR3 DNA reads TGCGCCAGCAGTCCTCGACAGGGGCTGAACACTGAAGCTTTCTTT. Protein: CASSPRQGLNTEAFF.

About this clone: The CDR3 carries no conserved terminal phenylalanine or tryptophan, so it likely arises from a read error. The DNA is left out, because the CDR3 cannot be placed on it with certainty; the CDR3 is given as TCRdb lists it. This sequence joins TRBV24-1 and TRBJ1-5. With termini counted, the CDR3 has 12 amino acids. Germline V gene lookup returns CDR1 KGHDR and CDR2 SFDVKD. This CDR3 reads CATSALRWWRGL.

J is TRBJ1-1 and V is TRBV4-1; D ambiguous. Looked up from germline, CDR1 is MGHRA and CDR2 is YSYEKL. This CDR3 spans 14 amino acids. Trimming shortened V by 4 bases and J by 1 base, and 10 bases separated the two germline ends. The CDR3, as DNA: TGCGCCAGCAGCCCCCCGGCGACGAACACTGAAGCTTTCTTT. This gives the protein CASSPPATNTEAFF.